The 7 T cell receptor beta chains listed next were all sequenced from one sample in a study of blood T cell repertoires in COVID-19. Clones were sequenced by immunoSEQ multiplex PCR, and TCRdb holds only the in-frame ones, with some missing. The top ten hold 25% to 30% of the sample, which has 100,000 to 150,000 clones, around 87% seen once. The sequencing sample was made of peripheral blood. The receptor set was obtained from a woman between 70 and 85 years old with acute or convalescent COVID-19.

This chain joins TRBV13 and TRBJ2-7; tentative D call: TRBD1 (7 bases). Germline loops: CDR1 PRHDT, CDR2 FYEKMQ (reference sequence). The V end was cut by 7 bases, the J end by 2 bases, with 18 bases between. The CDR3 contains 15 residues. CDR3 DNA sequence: TGTGCCAGCACCATGGGCGGGACAGCTGCCTACGAGCAGTACTTC. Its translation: CASTMGGTAAYEQYF. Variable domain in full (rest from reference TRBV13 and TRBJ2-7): AAGVIQSPRHLIKEKRETATLKCYPIPRHDTVYWYQQGPGQDPQFLISFYEKMQSDKGSIPDRFSAQQFSDYHSELNMSSLELGDSALYFCASTMGGTAAYEQYFGPGTRLTVT.

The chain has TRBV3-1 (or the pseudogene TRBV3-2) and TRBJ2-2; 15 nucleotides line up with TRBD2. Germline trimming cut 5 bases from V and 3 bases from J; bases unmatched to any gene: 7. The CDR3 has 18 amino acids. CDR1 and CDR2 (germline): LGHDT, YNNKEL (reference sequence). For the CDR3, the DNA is TGTGCCAGCAGCATTCCGGGACTAGCGGGGGGAGACACCGGGGAGCTGTTTTTT. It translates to CASSIPGLAGGDTGELFF.

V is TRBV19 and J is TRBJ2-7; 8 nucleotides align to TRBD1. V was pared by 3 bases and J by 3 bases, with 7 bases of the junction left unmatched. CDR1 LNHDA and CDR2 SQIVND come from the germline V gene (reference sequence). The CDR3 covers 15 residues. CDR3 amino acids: CASSIRVGQGYEQYF. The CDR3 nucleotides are TGTGCCAGTAGTATTAGGGTAGGACAGGGCTACGAGCAGTACTTC.

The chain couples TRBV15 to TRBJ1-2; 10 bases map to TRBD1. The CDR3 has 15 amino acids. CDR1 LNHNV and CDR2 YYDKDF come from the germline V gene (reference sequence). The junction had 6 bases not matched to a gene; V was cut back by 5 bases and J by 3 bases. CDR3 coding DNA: TGTGCCACCAGCGGCCGGGACAGGGGCTACTATGGCTACACCTTC. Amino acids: CATSGRDRGYYGYTF.

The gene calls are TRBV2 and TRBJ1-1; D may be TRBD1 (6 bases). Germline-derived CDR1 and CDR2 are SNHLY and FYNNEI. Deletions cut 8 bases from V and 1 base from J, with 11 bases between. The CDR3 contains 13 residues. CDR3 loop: CASVGQWNTEAFF. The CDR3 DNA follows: TGTGCCAGCGTTGGACAGTGGAACACTGAAGCTTTCTTT.

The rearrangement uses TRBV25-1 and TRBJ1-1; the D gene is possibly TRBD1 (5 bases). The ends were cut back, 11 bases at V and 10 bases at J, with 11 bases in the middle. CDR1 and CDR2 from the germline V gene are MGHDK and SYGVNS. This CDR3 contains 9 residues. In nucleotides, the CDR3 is TGTGCCCCAGGGAGGGGAGCTTTCTTT. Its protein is CAPGRGAFF.

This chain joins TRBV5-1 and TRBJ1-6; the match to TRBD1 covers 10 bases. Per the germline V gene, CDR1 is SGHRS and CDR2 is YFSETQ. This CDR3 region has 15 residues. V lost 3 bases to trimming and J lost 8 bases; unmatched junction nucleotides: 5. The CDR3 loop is CASSWGQGKDSPLHF. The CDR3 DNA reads TGCGCCAGCAGCTGGGGACAGGGGAAGGATTCACCCCTCCACTTT.